The 16 T cell receptor beta chains below all came from one sample that was sequenced in a study of T-cell memory formation after mild COVID-19. TCRdb independently ran MiXCR on the 5' RACE reads; one entry per CDR3 protein. The sample shows under 200,000 distinct CDR3 sequences, roughly 13% of them seen only once. Source material: PBMCs or a T cell subset sorted from them (not recorded which). These receptors were taken from a man between 18 and 29 years old who had mild COVID-19 (a few samples of this study predate the infection). Cell type and time point are not known.

As for this clonotype: The junction departs from the called germline gene at one end, perhaps through a read error. V and J are TRBV27 and TRBJ1-4, with D possibly TRBD1 on 5 matching bases. Per the germline V gene, CDR1 is MNHEY and CDR2 is SMNVEV (reference sequence). The CDR3 has 13 residues. CDR3 DNA sequence: TGTGCCAGCAGTTTAGTGGTGGGGGAAAAACTGTATTTT. Its protein is CASSLVVGEKLYF.

In its sample, this clonotype was seen once. This chain links TRBV12-3 or TRBV12-4 with TRBJ2-1; D remains ambiguous. The CDR3 has 13 residues. Trimming cost V 7 bases and J 7 bases, with 14 bases left between them. The CDR3 DNA sequence: TGTGCCAGCAACCCCGGTGGGCCTAATGAGCAGTTCTTC. Protein sequence: CASNPGGPNEQFF.

A few counts support this clonotype. The chain uses TRBV20-1 and TRBJ2-7; 10 nucleotides agree with TRBD1. The J segment lost 7 bases and the V segment lost 6 bases, leaving 6 bases of the junction unmatched. This CDR3 has 12 residues. The V gene's germline CDR1 is DFQATT and CDR2 SNEGSKA (reference sequence). CDR3 loop: CSAQGTGEEQYV. DNA of the CDR3: TGCAGTGCCCAAGGGACAGGGGAAGAGCAGTACGTC.

This clonotype has only a few counts. This chain links TRBV10-3 with TRBJ2-3; TRBD1 might be the D (5 bases). V was trimmed by 5 bases and J by 6 bases, leaving 12 bases between them. The CDR3 is made up of 13 amino acids. The germline CDR1 and CDR2 sequences are ENHRY and SYGVKD. This CDR3 is CAISKGSVDTQYF. The CDR3 DNA is TGTGCCATCAGTAAGGGGTCGGTGGATACGCAGTATTTT.

This clonotype was counted a few times. This chain joins TRBV27 and TRBJ1-1; D perhaps matches TRBD1 (6 bases). The germline CDR1 and CDR2 sequences are MNHEY and SMNVEV (reference sequence). The V end was cut by 3 bases, the J end by 4 bases, with 12 bases between. The CDR3 extends over 14 amino acids. The CDR3 nucleotides read TGTGCCAGCAGTTTGCTGGACAGCTCCACTGAAGCTTTCTTT. This translates into CASSLLDSSTEAFF.

J is TRBJ2-7 and V is TRBV7-2; no reliable D call. Germline CDR1 is SGHTA and CDR2 is FQGNSA. V lost 3 bases and J lost 0, with 9 bases in between. CDR3 size: 14 residues. In DNA form, the CDR3 reads TGTGCCAGCAGCTTCCTGCTCAGCTCCTACGAGCAGTACTTC. Protein sequence: CASSFLLSSYEQYF. Together with reference TRBV7-2 and TRBJ2-7, the CDR3 gives the full variable domain: GAGVSQSPSNKVTEKGKDVELRCDPISGHTALYWYRQSLGQGLEFLIYFQGNSAPDKSGLPSDRFSAERTGGSVSTLTIQRTQQEDSAVYLCASSFLLSSYEQYFGPGTRLTVT.

The chain combines TRBV9 with TRBJ1-2; tentatively, D is TRBD1 (5 bases). Per germline, CDR1 SGDLS and CDR2 YYNGEE. V lost 4 bases to trimming and J lost 1 base, with 11 bases between them. This CDR3 region has 14 residues. CDR3 DNA sequence: TGTGCCAGCAGCACTCCTGGGGGTAACTATGGCTACACCTTC. As protein: CASSTPGGNYGYTF.

This clonotype was observed a few times. The chain is built from TRBV6-1 and TRBJ1-2, with 9 bases matching TRBD1. The germline gives CDR1 MNHNS, CDR2 SASEGT. CDR3 size: 12 residues. The V segment lost 8 bases and the J segment 8 bases; nucleotides outside the gene matches: 6. The CDR3 is CASFPGQGGYTF. Here the CDR3 DNA reads TGTGCCAGCTTTCCGGGACAGGGAGGCTACACCTTC.

This clonotype came up once. This sequence joins TRBV14 and TRBJ1-1; D is perhaps TRBD1 (6 bases). The CDR3 loop spans 13 amino acids. V shed 5 bases and J shed 6 bases, with 13 bases lying between them. From germline, CDR1 is SGHDN and CDR2 FVKESK. As DNA, the CDR3 is TGTGCCAGCAGCTACTTACAGGGTGCTGAAGCTTTCTTT. Protein: CASSYLQGAEAFF.

The V and J genes are TRBV5-1 and TRBJ2-2, with D uncertain. The CDR3 is made up of 14 amino acids. Looked up from germline, CDR1 is SGHRS and CDR2 is YFSETQ. Trimming cost V 3 bases and J 5 bases, with 11 bases left between them. CDR3 protein: CASSWGTQTGELFF. The CDR3 DNA follows: TGCGCCAGCAGCTGGGGTACTCAGACCGGGGAGCTGTTTTTT. Full variable domain (outside the CDR3, taken from reference TRBV5-1 and TRBJ2-2): KAGVTQTPRYLIKTRGQQVTLSCSPISGHRSVSWYQQTPGQGLQFLFEYFSETQRNKGNFPGRFSGRQFSNSRSEMNVSTLELGDSALYLCASSWGTQTGELFFGEGSRLTVL.

The rearrangement joins TRBV4-3 to TRBJ1-2; a weak D match, TRBD1 (6 bases). Per the germline V gene, CDR1 is LGHNA and CDR2 is YSLEER. The CDR3 loop spans 16 amino acids. Deletions cut 4 bases from V and 6 bases from J, with 21 bases between. The CDR3 nucleotides read TGCGCCAGCAGCCGAGAATTTCAGGGGTTAAGTAATGGCTACACCTTC. Its protein product is CASSREFQGLSNGYTF.

This clonotype was seen only a few times. This chain joins TRBV14 and TRBJ2-5; 8 bases map to TRBD2. Looked up from germline, CDR1 is SGHDN and CDR2 is FVKESK. V lost 4 bases to trimming and J lost 7 bases; unmatched junction nucleotides: 5. The CDR3 is 13 amino acids. For the CDR3, the DNA is TGTGCCAGCAGCCCAGGACTAGCAGGGACCCAGTACTTC. Its translation: CASSPGLAGTQYF.

The chain links TRBV7-3 to TRBJ2-3; D is possibly TRBD2 (6 bases). V lost 5 bases, J lost 3 bases, and 12 bases lay in between. In germline, CDR1 is SGHTA, CDR2 FQGTGA. The length of the CDR3 is 14 residues. The CDR3 DNA sequence: TGTGCCAGCAGCCCCTCTAGCGCAACAGATACGCAGTATTTT. Its protein is CASSPSSATDTQYF.

This clonotype was observed many times. This chain links TRBV5-1 with TRBJ1-2; a possible D gene is TRBD1 (5 bases). Germline CDR1 is SGHRS and CDR2 is YFSETQ. With 0 bases removed from V and 0 bases from J, the gap between germline ends came to 9 bases. The CDR3 consists of 15 residues. CDR3 DNA: TGCGCCAGCAGCTTGGAGCCGACAGCTAACTATGGCTACACCTTC. Translating it yields CASSLEPTANYGYTF.

This clonotype has ten or more counts. The J gene is TRBJ1-3, the V gene TRBV6-6; no clear D. Germline-derived CDR1 and CDR2 are MNHNY and SVGAGI (reference sequence). CDR3 length equals 16 residues. Trimming stripped 0 bases from V and 0 bases from J, with 9 bases between. The CDR3 here is CASSYSNGISGNTIYF. The DNA for the CDR3 is TGTGCCAGCAGTTACTCGAACGGAATCTCTGGAAACACCATATATTTT.

The rearrangement links TRBV6-2 or TRBV6-3 to TRBJ2-6; 7 nucleotides match TRBD1. The CDR3 runs 16 residues. With 4 bases clipped from V and 0 bases from J, the junction kept 3 bases outside the gene matches. CDR1 is MNHEY, CDR2 SVGEGT, per germline. The CDR3: CASSSTGDSGANVLTF. The CDR3 bases are TGTGCCAGCAGTTCAACAGGGGACTCTGGGGCCAACGTCCTGACTTTC.